This TCR beta chain is from a study of control samples from healthy donors and cancer patients. This CDR3 region has 13 residues. Germline V gene data show CDR1 as KGHDR and CDR2 as SFDVKD. Trimming took 4 bases from V and 0 from J, leaving 6 bases between them. Sequenced by immunoSEQ multiplex PCR; TCRdb stores in-frame clones only, minus some. The table has about 89,000 clones, 85% seen once. Of note for this clone: Additional DNA sequences in this sample encode the identical CDR3.

The sequence was collected from a woman aged 35 to 49 in good health. The chain recombines TRBV24-1 with TRBJ2-7; TRBD2 might be the D (5 bases). The sample taken for sequencing was blood. The CDR3: CATSETSSYEQYF. The CDR3 coding sequence is TGTGCCACCAGTGAAACTAGCTCCTACGAGCAGTACTTC.